The rows below give T cell receptor beta chains drawn from one sample of a study of OX40 agonist ivuxolimab in advanced cancers. This table comes from immunoSEQ multiplex PCR, and its TCRdb copy is limited to in-frame clones, with some not included. Here the sample spans 50,000 to 60,000 clones, 82% being singletons. Sequencing was performed on CD4+ or CD8+ T cells sorted from blood, taken in a trial of the OX40 agonist ivuxolimab. These receptors all come from an adult with an advanced solid tumor such as melanoma, head and neck, liver or kidney cancer. Both conserved end residues are part of each CDR3. D genes are given only for firm matches. The size of a clone is reported for some rows only, either as once, few or many, or as a class for expanded clones.

v_call: TRBV19; j_call: TRBJ1-1; clone_size: .; d_call: .; cdr3_nt: TGTGCCACTATCATCGGGGGCAGGGGACGTAGCACTGAAGCTTTCTTT; cdr3_aa: CATIIGGRGRSTEAFF
v_call: TRBV10-3; j_call: TRBJ2-3; clone_size: .; d_call: .; cdr3_nt: TGTGCCATCACCCCCGGCGGTAGCACAGATACGCAGTATTTT; cdr3_aa: CAITPGGSTDTQYF
v_call: TRBV5-1; j_call: TRBJ2-7; clone_size: .; d_call: .; cdr3_nt: TGCGCCAGCAGCTTGGACGGCCCAACTAATTACGAGCAGTACTTC; cdr3_aa: CASSLDGPTNYEQYF
v_call: TRBV19; j_call: TRBJ1-5; clone_size: .; d_call: .; cdr3_nt: TGTGCCAGTAGTCCCCCGCGGGTCTCCAATCAGCCCCAGCATTTT; cdr3_aa: CASSPPRVSNQPQHF
v_call: TRBV27; j_call: TRBJ1-1; clone_size: once; d_call: TRBD1; cdr3_nt: TGTGCCAGCAGTTCAGGGACAGGGTACACTGAAGCTTTCTTT; cdr3_aa: CASSSGTGYTEAFF
v_call: TRBV10-3; j_call: TRBJ2-7; clone_size: .; d_call: TRBD2; cdr3_nt: TGTGCCATCAGCTCCAGTGTGGCGGGAGGGATGTACGAGCAGTACTTC; cdr3_aa: CAISSSVAGGMYEQYF
v_call: TRBV4-1; j_call: TRBJ1-5; clone_size: .; d_call: .; cdr3_nt: TGCGCCAGCAGCCAAGTAGGGAAGGCTCAGCCCCAGCATTTT; cdr3_aa: CASSQVGKAQPQHF
v_call: TRBV7-2; j_call: TRBJ2-7; clone_size: .; d_call: TRBD2; cdr3_nt: TGTGCCAGCAGCCACCTGTCGGGACTAGCGGGGGTCTCCTACGAGCAGTACTTC; cdr3_aa: CASSHLSGLAGVSYEQYF
v_call: TRBV7-2; j_call: TRBJ2-1; clone_size: .; d_call: TRBD1; cdr3_nt: TGTGCCAGCAGCTTATCAAGGGACAGGGTAAATGAGCAGTTCTTC; cdr3_aa: CASSLSRDRVNEQFF
v_call: TRBV5-1; j_call: TRBJ1-1; clone_size: .; d_call: .; cdr3_nt: TGCGCCAGCAGCAGCTTCACTTCTAATGAAGCTTTCTTT; cdr3_aa: CASSSFTSNEAFF
v_call: TRBV7-9; j_call: TRBJ2-2; clone_size: .; d_call: TRBD2; cdr3_nt: TGTGCCAGCAGCTTAGCGCGTCCAGCGGGAGGAACCGGGGAGCTGTTTTTT; cdr3_aa: CASSLARPAGGTGELFF
v_call: TRBV18; j_call: TRBJ1-6; clone_size: .; d_call: .; cdr3_nt: TGTGCCAGCTCCAGGGACGGCTTTAATTCACCCCTCCACTTT; cdr3_aa: CASSRDGFNSPLHF
v_call: TRBV5-4; j_call: TRBJ2-1; clone_size: .; d_call: TRBD2; cdr3_nt: TGTGCCAGCAGCCAACCGGGACTAGGTAGAGGGGCCTACAATGAGCAGTTCTTC; cdr3_aa: CASSQPGLGRGAYNEQFF
v_call: TRBV6-4; j_call: TRBJ1-5; clone_size: .; d_call: TRBD1; cdr3_nt: TGTGCCAGCAGTAACGGACAGGAGCCCCAGCATTTT; cdr3_aa: CASSNGQEPQHF
v_call: TRBV7-8; j_call: TRBJ2-5; clone_size: .; d_call: .; cdr3_nt: TGTGCCAGCAGCTTAGTCTCGGGGGCGGAGACCCAGTACTTC; cdr3_aa: CASSLVSGAETQYF
v_call: TRBV7-3; j_call: TRBJ2-3; clone_size: .; d_call: TRBD2; cdr3_nt: TGTGCCAGCAGCTTCCGGACTAGCGGGAGACTCACCACTAGCACAGATACGCAGTATTTT; cdr3_aa: CASSFRTSGRLTTSTDTQYF
v_call: TRBV7-3; j_call: TRBJ2-3; clone_size: .; d_call: TRBD1; cdr3_nt: TGTGCCAGCAGCTTAGGGACTTTTTCAGGGGGCGCAGATACGCAGTATTTT; cdr3_aa: CASSLGTFSGGADTQYF
v_call: TRBV28; j_call: TRBJ2-7; clone_size: once; d_call: .; cdr3_nt: TGTGCCAGCAGTGGGCCTCGGGCGGAAGAGCAGTACTTC; cdr3_aa: CASSGPRAEEQYF
v_call: TRBV6-1; j_call: TRBJ1-4; clone_size: .; d_call: TRBD1; cdr3_nt: TGTGCCAGCAGTGACGGACCGGGACAGCCGAATGAAAAACTGTTTTTT; cdr3_aa: CASSDGPGQPNEKLFF
v_call: TRBV19; j_call: TRBJ1-1; clone_size: .; d_call: .; cdr3_nt: TGTGCCAGTAGCACTAGTACTTGGGCTGAAGCTTTCTTT; cdr3_aa: CASSTSTWAEAFF
v_call: TRBV18; j_call: TRBJ2-7; clone_size: .; d_call: TRBD1; cdr3_nt: TGTGCCAGCTCACTAGGGACAGGTGCATCCCTCCACGAGCAGTACTTC; cdr3_aa: CASSLGTGASLHEQYF
v_call: TRBV28; j_call: TRBJ2-7; clone_size: .; d_call: TRBD2; cdr3_nt: TGTGCCAGCAGTTTCGCCGGGACTATCGTCAACGAGCAGTACTTC; cdr3_aa: CASSFAGTIVNEQYF
v_call: TRBV2; j_call: TRBJ2-7; clone_size: .; d_call: .; cdr3_nt: TGTGCCAGCCGTCGGTCGACAGGAGTCTTGGCCGAGCAGTACTTC; cdr3_aa: CASRRSTGVLAEQYF
v_call: TRBV29-1; j_call: TRBJ2-6; clone_size: .; d_call: .; cdr3_nt: TGCAGCGTTCTAATTCTCCACTCTGGGGCCAACGTCCTGACTTTC; cdr3_aa: CSVLILHSGANVLTF
v_call: TRBV12-2; j_call: TRBJ1-2; clone_size: .; d_call: .; cdr3_nt: TGTGCAAGTCGCGTTCCGGGACAACTCTATGGCTACACCTTC; cdr3_aa: CASRVPGQLYGYTF
v_call: TRBV27; j_call: TRBJ1-5; clone_size: .; d_call: TRBD1; cdr3_nt: TGTGCCGGCCAGGGGGACCAGCCCCAGCATTTT; cdr3_aa: CAGQGDQPQHF
v_call: TRBV10-3; j_call: TRBJ2-7; clone_size: few; d_call: .; cdr3_nt: TGTGCCATCGGGCCCGGGTACGAGCAGTACTTC; cdr3_aa: CAIGPGYEQYF
v_call: TRBV7-9; j_call: TRBJ1-1; clone_size: few; d_call: .; cdr3_nt: TGTGCCAGCAGCTTAGCGACCACAGGGGAAGCTTTCTTT; cdr3_aa: CASSLATTGEAFF
v_call: TRBV29-1; j_call: TRBJ2-7; clone_size: .; d_call: .; cdr3_nt: TGCAGCGTTGAAGAGACCAGGGGTCACGAGCAGTACTTC; cdr3_aa: CSVEETRGHEQYF
v_call: TRBV10-3; j_call: TRBJ2-7; clone_size: .; d_call: TRBD2; cdr3_nt: TGTGCCATCAGTGCTAGCGGAGAGTACGAGCAGTACTTC; cdr3_aa: CAISASGEYEQYF
v_call: TRBV5-1; j_call: TRBJ1-2; clone_size: .; d_call: .; cdr3_nt: TGCGCCAGCAGCTTGAAAGTCAGTTCCTATGGCTACACCTTC; cdr3_aa: CASSLKVSSYGYTF
v_call: TRBV5-1; j_call: TRBJ2-5; clone_size: .; d_call: TRBD2; cdr3_nt: TGCGCCAGCAGCCCTTTAGCGGGGGCCGGGGAGACCCAGTACTTC; cdr3_aa: CASSPLAGAGETQYF
v_call: TRBV9; j_call: TRBJ1-6; clone_size: few; d_call: .; cdr3_nt: TGTGCCAGCAGCGAGGGGGGGCATAATTCACCCCTCCACTTT; cdr3_aa: CASSEGGHNSPLHF
v_call: TRBV5-8; j_call: TRBJ2-3; clone_size: .; d_call: .; cdr3_nt: TGTGCCAGCAGCGATGGGACAACAGATACGCAGTATTTT; cdr3_aa: CASSDGTTDTQYF
v_call: TRBV7-2; j_call: TRBJ2-7; clone_size: few; d_call: .; cdr3_nt: TGTGCCAGCAGCTTTAGCCGGGGCGCCGGGCAGCCCTACGAGCAGTACTTC; cdr3_aa: CASSFSRGAGQPYEQYF
v_call: TRBV19; j_call: TRBJ2-5; clone_size: .; d_call: .; cdr3_nt: TGTGCCAGTAGTGAGTCCGTCCAAGAGACCCAGTACTTC; cdr3_aa: CASSESVQETQYF
v_call: TRBV11-3; j_call: TRBJ2-2; clone_size: .; d_call: TRBD1; cdr3_nt: TGTGCCAGCAGCTTTCAGGACAGGGTCCTTCCGAACACCGGGGAGCTGTTTTTT; cdr3_aa: CASSFQDRVLPNTGELFF
v_call: TRBV7-2; j_call: TRBJ1-2; clone_size: .; d_call: .; cdr3_nt: TGTGCCAGCAGCTTAGCGCTGAGTCGGAGAGGGAGGGGGGGCGGAAACTATGGCTACACCTTC; cdr3_aa: CASSLALSRRGRGGGNYGYTF
v_call: TRBV7-3; j_call: TRBJ2-2; clone_size: .; d_call: .; cdr3_nt: TGTGCCAGCAGCTTAACTAGGGGCAGTAACCGGGAGCTGTTTTTT; cdr3_aa: CASSLTRGSNRELFF
v_call: TRBV18; j_call: TRBJ1-5; clone_size: .; d_call: .; cdr3_nt: TGTGCCAGCTCACCAGGGTCCCATCAGCCCCAGCATTTT; cdr3_aa: CASSPGSHQPQHF
v_call: TRBV7-3; j_call: TRBJ2-1; clone_size: .; d_call: TRBD2; cdr3_nt: TGTGCCAGCAGCCCGAAAGCGGGAGCAGGATACAATGAGCAGTTCTTC; cdr3_aa: CASSPKAGAGYNEQFF
v_call: TRBV7-2; j_call: TRBJ2-2; clone_size: many; d_call: TRBD1; cdr3_nt: TGTGCCAGCAGCTTCAACAGGGGAACCGGGGAGCTGTTTTTT; cdr3_aa: CASSFNRGTGELFF
v_call: TRBV11-3; j_call: TRBJ2-5; clone_size: .; d_call: .; cdr3_nt: TGTGCCAGCAGCTTAGATGGCGCCCTAGGGGAGACCCAGTACTTC; cdr3_aa: CASSLDGALGETQYF
v_call: TRBV4-1; j_call: TRBJ1-3; clone_size: .; d_call: TRBD1; cdr3_nt: TGCGCCAGCAGTCGTTTAGGGACAGGGGGTGGAAACACCATATATTTT; cdr3_aa: CASSRLGTGGGNTIYF
v_call: TRBV20-1; j_call: TRBJ2-7; clone_size: .; d_call: .; cdr3_nt: TGCAGTGCTAGATGGAGGGACGAGCAGTACTTC; cdr3_aa: CSARWRDEQYF
v_call: TRBV6-1; j_call: TRBJ1-2; clone_size: .; d_call: .; cdr3_nt: TGTGCCAGCAGACGGTCTGAGGTGCGCTATGGCTACACCTTC; cdr3_aa: CASRRSEVRYGYTF
v_call: TRBV30; j_call: TRBJ2-7; clone_size: .; d_call: .; cdr3_nt: TGTGCCTGGAGTCCGTCGGGGGGCCTCTCCTACGAGCAGTACTTC; cdr3_aa: CAWSPSGGLSYEQYF
v_call: TRBV7-2; j_call: TRBJ1-1; clone_size: .; d_call: TRBD1; cdr3_nt: TGTGCCAGCAGCTTAGCCATTGACAGGGGTGGCACTGAAGCTTTCTTT; cdr3_aa: CASSLAIDRGGTEAFF
v_call: TRBV5-6; j_call: TRBJ1-5; clone_size: .; d_call: TRBD1; cdr3_nt: TGTGCCAGTAACAGGGGGCTCGGTCAGCCCCAGCATTTT; cdr3_aa: CASNRGLGQPQHF
v_call: TRBV27; j_call: TRBJ2-1; clone_size: .; d_call: .; cdr3_nt: TGTGCCAGCGCATTCTACGACAATGAGCAGTTCTTC; cdr3_aa: CASAFYDNEQFF
v_call: TRBV9; j_call: TRBJ2-1; clone_size: .; d_call: .; cdr3_nt: TGTGCCAGCAGCGTATGGCCAGACAGTTCGGGCTACAATGAGCAGTTCTTC; cdr3_aa: CASSVWPDSSGYNEQFF
v_call: TRBV5-6; j_call: TRBJ1-2; clone_size: .; d_call: TRBD1; cdr3_nt: TGTGCCAGCAGAAACACGAACCAGGGGGCAGACTATGGCTACACCTTC; cdr3_aa: CASRNTNQGADYGYTF
v_call: TRBV6-1; j_call: TRBJ2-2; clone_size: .; d_call: TRBD1; cdr3_nt: TGTGCCATACAAACAGGGGCCCTAGACGGGGAGCTGTTTTTT; cdr3_aa: CAIQTGALDGELFF
v_call: TRBV2; j_call: TRBJ2-2; clone_size: .; d_call: TRBD2; cdr3_nt: TGTGCCAGCAGTGAAGCGGGAGGGGGGGAGCTGTTTTTT; cdr3_aa: CASSEAGGGELFF
v_call: TRBV7-2; j_call: TRBJ2-7; clone_size: .; d_call: TRBD2; cdr3_nt: TGTGCCAGCAGCTTTATGGGACTAGCGGCCTACGAGCAGTACTTC; cdr3_aa: CASSFMGLAAYEQYF